The T cell receptor (beta chain) under discussion was sequenced for a study of T cells of healthy individuals. MiXCR, run by TCRdb on the 5' RACE reads, gives a single entry per CDR3 protein. This repertoire shows tens of thousands of distinct CDR3 sequences, under 20% found once; its top ten account for roughly 4.7%. This clonotype was observed many times. The receptor was derived from a human donor in good health.

The CDR3 protein is CSVANSGVGGEQYF. The CDR3 coding sequence is TGCAGCGTCGCAAATTCCGGGGTTGGGGGCGAGCAGTACTTC. The V call is TRBV29-1, the J call TRBJ2-7, with D perhaps matching TRBD1 or TRBD2 (5 bases each). The germline V gene has CDR1 SQVTM and CDR2 ANQGSEA. The V end was cut by 6 bases, the J end by 6 bases, with 21 bases between. This CDR3 comprises 14 residues.